This T cell receptor (beta chain) appears in the sequencing data of a study of CD8 T cells in Susac syndrome. Unmatched junction bases numbered 8, after V lost 5 bases and J lost 5 bases. The CDR3 spans 15 residues. Germline V CDR1 and CDR2: DFQATT, SNEGSKA (reference sequence). Reverse transcription used 0.5 to 1 ug RNA and random hexamers. TCRdb analysed the immunoSEQ multiplex PCR reads with MiXCR anew, one entry per CDR3 protein. The table lists 95,000 to 150,000 distinct CDR3 sequences, nearly 96% of them singletons. This rearrangement joins TRBV20-1 to TRBJ2-2; TRBD1 aligns across 10 bases. The TCR sequence derives from a human donor with Susac syndrome. Sequenced: CD4+ T cells from PBMCs. In DNA form, the CDR3 reads TGCAGTGCTGCCGGGACAGGGGTTAATACCGGGGAGCTGTTTTTT. Protein product: CSAAGTGVNTGELFF.